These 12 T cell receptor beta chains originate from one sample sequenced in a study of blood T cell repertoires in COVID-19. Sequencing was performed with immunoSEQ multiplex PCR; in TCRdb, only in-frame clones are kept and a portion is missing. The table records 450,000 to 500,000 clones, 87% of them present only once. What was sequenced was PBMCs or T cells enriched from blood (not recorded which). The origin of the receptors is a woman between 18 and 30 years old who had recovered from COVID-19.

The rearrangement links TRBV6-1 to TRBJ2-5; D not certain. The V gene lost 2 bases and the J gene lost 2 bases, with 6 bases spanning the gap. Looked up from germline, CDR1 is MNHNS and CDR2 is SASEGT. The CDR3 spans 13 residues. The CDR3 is CASSEQLQETQYF. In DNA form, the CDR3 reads TGTGCCAGCAGTGAACAGTTACAAGAGACCCAGTACTTC.

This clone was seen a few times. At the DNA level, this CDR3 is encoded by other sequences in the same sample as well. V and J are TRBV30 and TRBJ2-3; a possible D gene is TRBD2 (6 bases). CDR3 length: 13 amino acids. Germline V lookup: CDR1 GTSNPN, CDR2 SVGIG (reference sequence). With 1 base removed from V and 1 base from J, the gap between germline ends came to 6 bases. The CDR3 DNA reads TGTGCCTGGAGTGGCGGGGGCACAGATACGCAGTATTTT. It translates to CAWSGGGTDTQYF.

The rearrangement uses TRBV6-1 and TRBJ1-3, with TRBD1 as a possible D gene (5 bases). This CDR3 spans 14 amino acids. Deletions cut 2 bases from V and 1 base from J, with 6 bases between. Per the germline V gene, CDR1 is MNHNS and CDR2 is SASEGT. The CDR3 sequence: CASSERGSGNTIYF. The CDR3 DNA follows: TGTGCCAGCAGTGAAAGGGGTTCTGGAAACACCATATATTTT.

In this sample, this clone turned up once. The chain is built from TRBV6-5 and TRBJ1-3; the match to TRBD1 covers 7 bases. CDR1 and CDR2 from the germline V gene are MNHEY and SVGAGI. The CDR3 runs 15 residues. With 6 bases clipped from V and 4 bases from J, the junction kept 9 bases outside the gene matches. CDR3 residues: CASSSDRELGNTIYF. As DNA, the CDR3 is TGTGCCAGCAGCTCTGACAGGGAGCTGGGAAACACCATATATTTT.

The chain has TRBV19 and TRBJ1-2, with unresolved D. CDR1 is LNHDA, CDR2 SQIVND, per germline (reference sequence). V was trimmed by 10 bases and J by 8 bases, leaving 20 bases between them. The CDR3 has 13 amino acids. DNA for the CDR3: TGTGCCACATTAGGAGAGGGTTCTAAAGGCTACACCTTC. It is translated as CATLGEGSKGYTF. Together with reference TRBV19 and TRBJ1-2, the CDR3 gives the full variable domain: DGGITQSPKYLFRKEGQNVTLSCEQNLNHDAMYWYRQDPGQGLRLIYYSQIVNDFQKGDIAEGYSVSREKKESFPLTVTSAQKNPTAFYLCATLGEGSKGYTFGSGTRLTVV.

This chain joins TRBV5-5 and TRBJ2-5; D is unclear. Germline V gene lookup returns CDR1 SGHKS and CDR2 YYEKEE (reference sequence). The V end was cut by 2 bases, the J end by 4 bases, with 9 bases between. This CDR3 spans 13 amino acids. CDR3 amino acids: CASSLATVETQYF. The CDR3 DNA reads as TGTGCCAGCAGCTTAGCTACAGTAGAGACCCAGTACTTC. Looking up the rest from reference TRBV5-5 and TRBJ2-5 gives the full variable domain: DAGVTQSPTHLIKTRGQQVTLRCSPISGHKSVSWYQQVLGQGPQFIFQYYEKEERGRGNFPDRFSARQFPNYSSELNVNALLLGDSALYLCASSLATVETQYFGPGTRLLVL.

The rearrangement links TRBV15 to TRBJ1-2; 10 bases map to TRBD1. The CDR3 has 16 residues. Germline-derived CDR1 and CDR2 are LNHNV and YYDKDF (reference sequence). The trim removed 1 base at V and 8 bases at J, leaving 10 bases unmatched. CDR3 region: CATSRGGTGAPEGYTF. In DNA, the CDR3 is TGTGCCACCAGCAGAGGTGGGACAGGGGCCCCTGAGGGCTACACCTTC.

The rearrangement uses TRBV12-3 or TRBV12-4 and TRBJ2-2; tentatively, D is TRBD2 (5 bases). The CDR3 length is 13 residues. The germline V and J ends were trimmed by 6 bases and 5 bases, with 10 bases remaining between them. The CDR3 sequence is CASRAGETGELFF. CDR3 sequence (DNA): TGTGCCAGCAGGGCGGGTGAAACCGGGGAGCTGTTTTTT.

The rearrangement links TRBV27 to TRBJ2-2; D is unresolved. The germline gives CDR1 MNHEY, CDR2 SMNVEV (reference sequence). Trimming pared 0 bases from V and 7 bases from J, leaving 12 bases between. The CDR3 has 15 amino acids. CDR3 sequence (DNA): TGTGCCAGCAGTTTATCCCAGATGGTTGACGGGGAGCTGTTTTTT. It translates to CASSLSQMVDGELFF.

The CDR3 here is CASSLGVIEAFF. The CDR3 DNA sequence: TGTGCCAGCAGTTTAGGAGTGATTGAAGCTTTCTTT. The chain employs TRBV12-3 or TRBV12-4 and TRBJ1-1, with unresolved D. CDR3 length equals 12 residues. Trimming took 1 base from V and 7 from J, leaving 7 bases between them.

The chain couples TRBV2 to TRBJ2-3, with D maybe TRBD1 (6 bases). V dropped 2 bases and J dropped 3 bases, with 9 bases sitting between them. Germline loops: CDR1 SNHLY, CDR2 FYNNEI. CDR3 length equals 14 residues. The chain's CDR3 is CASSEPTGTDTQYF. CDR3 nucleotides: TGTGCCAGCAGTGAACCTACAGGGACAGATACGCAGTATTTT. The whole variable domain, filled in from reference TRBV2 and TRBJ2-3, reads EPEVTQTPSHQVTQMGQEVILRCVPISNHLYFYWYRQILGQKVEFLVSFYNNEISEKSEIFDDQFSVERPDGSNFTLKIRSTKLEDSAMYFCASSEPTGTDTQYFGPGTRLTVL.

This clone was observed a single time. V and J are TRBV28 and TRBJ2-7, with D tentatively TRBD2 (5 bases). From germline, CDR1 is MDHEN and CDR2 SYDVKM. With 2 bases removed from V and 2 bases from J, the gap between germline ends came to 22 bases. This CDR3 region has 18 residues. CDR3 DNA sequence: TGTGCCAGCAGTTTAAACCAAAGGATGAGGGTTCCAACCTACGAGCAGTACTTC. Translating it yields CASSLNQRMRVPTYEQYF.